The T cell receptor (beta chain) described here comes from a study of T cells in Graves' hyperthyroidism and ophthalmopathy. What was amplified from RNA transcripts were TCR beta CDR3 regions. Initially, a first-round RT-PCR of the TCR CDR3 employed the HTBI primer set. TCRdb passed the multiplex PCR reads through MiXCR, listing each CDR3 protein once. The table lists 300,000 to 350,000 distinct CDR3 sequences, 14% of them singletons. CDR1 is SGHDN, CDR2 FVKESK, per germline. V gave up 0 bases and J gave up 8 bases, with 5 bases separating them. This CDR3 region has 13 residues. This clonotype was seen at least ten times.

The TCR was taken from a woman aged 30 to 39 with Graves' hyperthyroidism. The gene calls are TRBV14 and TRBJ1-6; no firm D call. The sequenced sample consisted of blood. The CDR3 DNA reads TGTGCCAGCAGCCAAGAGAGTTATTCACCCCTCCACTTT. Its protein is CASSQESYSPLHF.